This T cell receptor beta chain derives from a study of blood T cell repertoires in COVID-19. Per the study methods: Amplification from reference gene primers served as the basis for estimated nucleated cell counts. Assay: immunoSEQ multiplex PCR; the TCRdb copy retains only in-frame clones and omits some. V, J and clone size derive from that table, while D and trimming were established from the DNA sequence. This sample has 40,000 or so clones, with 85% found just once. The V gene's germline CDR1 is DFQATT and CDR2 SNEGSKA (reference sequence). The CDR3 extends over 20 amino acids. J was trimmed by 1 base and V by 3 bases; bases with no gene match: 19.

Source material: peripheral blood. This receptor was obtained from a man aged 60 to 69 with acute or convalescent COVID-19. This rearrangement joins TRBV20-1 to TRBJ2-3, with TRBD2 matching 10 bases. CDR3 amino acids: CSASGISGRSLSRGTDTQYF. CDR3 coding DNA: TGCAGTGCTAGTGGGATTAGCGGGAGGTCCTTATCGCGGGGCACAGATACGCAGTATTTT.